Shown below are 28 T cell receptor beta chains from a single sample sequenced in a study of blood T cell repertoires in COVID-19. Here immunoSEQ multiplex PCR was the method, and the copy in TCRdb shows in-frame clones only, minus some. The sample lists 250,000 or so clones; about 79% were seen once. Sequenced material: peripheral blood. The receptor source for this set is a man in his forties who had recovered from COVID-19.

This clone was counted once. The chain combines TRBV7-2 with TRBJ2-3; 11 nucleotides match TRBD2. CDR1 is SGHTA and CDR2 is FQGNSA in the germline V gene. Unmatched junction bases numbered 9, after V lost 6 bases and J lost 7 bases. This CDR3 is built from 15 residues. The CDR3 is CASSLSGRGLNTQYF. The CDR3 DNA follows: TGTGCCAGCAGTCTTAGCGGGAGGGGGCTGAATACGCAGTATTTT.

The chain employs TRBV6-6 and TRBJ1-1; TRBD1 aligns across 7 bases. Germline values: CDR1 MNHNY, CDR2 SVGAGI (reference sequence). This CDR3 is 16 amino acids long. The trim removed 6 bases at V and 3 bases at J, leaving 13 bases unmatched. CDR3 residues: CASSNRLTGSYTEAFF. The CDR3, as DNA: TGTGCCAGCAGCAATCGGCTGACAGGGTCATACACTGAAGCTTTCTTT.

The chain combines TRBV27 with TRBJ1-5; 10 nucleotides line up with TRBD1. The CDR3 runs to 15 residues. The germline gives CDR1 MNHEY, CDR2 SMNVEV (reference sequence). J was trimmed by 6 bases and V by 6 bases; bases with no gene match: 8. The chain's CDR3 is CASSSGQGVVQPQHF. CDR3 nucleotides: TGTGCCAGCAGCTCAGGACAGGGGGTTGTTCAGCCCCAGCATTTT.

This chain joins TRBV19 and TRBJ1-6, with 9 bases lining up with TRBD1. Trimming removed 8 bases from V and 6 bases from J; junction bases left unmatched: 8. Germline loops: CDR1 LNHDA, CDR2 SQIVND (reference sequence). The CDR3 extends over 15 amino acids. The CDR3 sequence is CASVQGALGNSPLHF. The CDR3 nucleotides read TGTGCCAGTGTACAGGGGGCGCTTGGTAATTCACCCCTCCACTTT.

The genes are TRBV4-3 and TRBJ1-4; 10 positions agree with TRBD1. After removal of 1 base from V and 6 bases from J, the junction contained 5 bases not matched to a gene. Germline V gene lookup returns CDR1 LGHNA and CDR2 YSLEER. The length of the CDR3 is 16 residues. The CDR3 spells CASSQVAGTGDEKLFF. The CDR3 bases are TGCGCCAGCAGCCAAGTTGCTGGGACAGGGGATGAAAAACTGTTTTTT.

The chain recombines TRBV9 with TRBJ2-2; D might be TRBD1 (6 bases). The CDR3 consists of 14 residues. Trimming took off 0 bases at V and 7 bases at J, with 10 bases between the two ends. In germline, CDR1 is SGDLS, CDR2 YYNGEE. CDR3 in amino acids: CASSVVLGGGELFF. The DNA of the CDR3 is TGTGCCAGCAGCGTAGTACTAGGGGGCGGGGAGCTGTTTTTT.

This clone was counted between two and nine times. The rearrangement joins TRBV6-5 to TRBJ1-1; 9 bases match TRBD1. CDR1 is MNHEY, CDR2 SVGAGI, per germline. Losses at the gene ends were 4 bases for V and 3 bases for J; bases not matched to a gene: 6. CDR3 length: 15 amino acids. CDR3 in amino acids: CASSLTGGRYTEAFF. As DNA, the CDR3 is TGTGCCAGCAGTTTAACAGGGGGCAGATACACTGAAGCTTTCTTT.

The J gene is TRBJ1-1, the V gene TRBV4-3; D unclear. The germline V gene has CDR1 LGHNA and CDR2 YSLEER. Trimming left V 3 bases short and J 4 bases short, with 9 bases between. CDR3 length: 13 residues. The CDR3 loop is CASSHREGTEAFF. CDR3 bases: TGCGCCAGCAGCCACCGGGAGGGCACTGAAGCTTTCTTT.

This clone was detected a few times. The chain recombines TRBV11-2 with TRBJ1-1, with D perhaps TRBD1 (6 bases). The germline CDR1 and CDR2 sequences are SGHAT and FQNNGV. The CDR3 runs 16 residues. The V and J ends lost 5 bases and 0 bases respectively, with 16 bases between them. The CDR3, as DNA: TGTGCCAGCAGCCCTTTGGTGGGGGCCATGAACACTGAAGCTTTCTTT. Protein: CASSPLVGAMNTEAFF.

The J gene is TRBJ2-1, the V gene TRBV9; 8 nucleotides line up with TRBD1. There are 16 residues in the CDR3. Germline V CDR1 and CDR2: SGDLS, YYNGEE. V dropped 4 bases and J dropped 2; count of bases not matched to a gene: 8. The DNA for the CDR3 is TGTGCCAGCAGCCAAGGGGGACAGGTGACCTACAATGAGCAGTTCTTC. Protein: CASSQGGQVTYNEQFF.

This sequence joins TRBV9 and TRBJ2-7, with 7 bases identical to TRBD1. Germline assignment: CDR1 SGDLS and CDR2 YYNGEE. The J segment lost 2 bases and the V segment lost 6 bases, leaving 5 bases of the junction unmatched. The CDR3 is made up of 13 amino acids. The CDR3 DNA follows: TGTGCCAGCACCCGGGACAGTCCCTACGAGCAGTACTTC. It encodes CASTRDSPYEQYF.

The V and J genes are TRBV19 and TRBJ1-2; 8 positions match TRBD1. Germline CDR1 is LNHDA and CDR2 is SQIVND (reference sequence). With V trimmed by 5 bases and J by 6 bases, 2 bases remained unmatched. The CDR3 is 12 amino acids. CDR3: CASSPTGDGYTF. CDR3 in DNA: TGTGCCAGTAGTCCGACAGGGGATGGCTACACCTTC.

The chain is built from TRBV5-1 and TRBJ2-5; no clear D gene. The germline gives CDR1 SGHRS, CDR2 YFSETQ. Trimming stripped 1 base from V and 1 base from J, with 14 bases between. The CDR3 consists of 16 residues. The chain's CDR3 is CASSLSTATGQETQYF. CDR3 nucleotides: TGCGCCAGCAGCTTGAGCACAGCTACTGGCCAAGAGACCCAGTACTTC. Full variable domain (missing parts from reference TRBV5-1 and TRBJ2-5): KAGVTQTPRYLIKTRGQQVTLSCSPISGHRSVSWYQQTPGQGLQFLFEYFSETQRNKGNFPGRFSGRQFSNSRSEMNVSTLELGDSALYLCASSLSTATGQETQYFGPGTRLLVL.

The V call is TRBV19, the J call TRBJ2-1; D perhaps matches TRBD2 (5 bases). The CDR3 covers 16 residues. V lost 6 bases to trimming and J lost 6 bases, with 21 bases between them. Germline CDR1 is LNHDA and CDR2 is SQIVND (reference sequence). The DNA of the CDR3 is TGTGCCAGTAGCCCCCCGGGGAGTAGCGTGGGCAATGAGCAGTTCTTC. This translates into CASSPPGSSVGNEQFF.

The CDR3 reads CASSRQQGARDTQYF. CDR3 sequence (DNA): TGTGCCAGCAGCCGCCAACAGGGGGCTCGGGATACGCAGTATTTT. The chain carries TRBV5-4 and TRBJ2-3; 9 bases match TRBD1. The CDR3 is 15 amino acids. V shed 4 bases, J shed 6 bases, and the junction held 9 bases outside the gene matches. Germline loops: CDR1 SGHNT, CDR2 YYREEE (reference sequence).

J is TRBJ2-5 and V is TRBV4-3, with 11 bases identical to TRBD2. V shed 0 bases, J shed 5 bases, and the junction held 8 bases outside the gene matches. CDR3 size: 17 residues. CDR1 and CDR2 from the germline V gene are LGHNA and YSLEER. This CDR3 is CASSQDFLAGGVETQYF. The CDR3 DNA follows: TGCGCCAGCAGCCAAGATTTCCTAGCGGGGGGTGTGGAGACCCAGTACTTC.

The J gene is TRBJ1-6, the V gene TRBV7-8; no clear D. The germline V gene encodes CDR1 SGHVS and CDR2 FQNEAQ. CDR3 length: 17 residues. V dropped 1 base and J dropped 8 bases, with 18 bases sitting between them. In DNA, the CDR3 is TGTGCCAGCAGCTTAGAGCGTGTACGGAAGAGGGATTCACCCCTCCACTTT. Its protein product is CASSLERVRKRDSPLHF.

The chain carries TRBV4-3 and TRBJ1-5, with TRBD1 matching 8 bases. The V gene's germline CDR1 is LGHNA and CDR2 YSLEER. Trimming cost V 3 bases and J 5 bases; bases outside gene matches: 12. CDR3 length: 17 amino acids. The CDR3 loop is CASSQDYRTGLDQPQHF. The CDR3 nucleotides read TGCGCCAGCAGCCAGGACTACAGGACAGGGCTCGATCAGCCCCAGCATTTT.

This sequence joins TRBV6-2 or TRBV6-3 and TRBJ2-7; D is possibly TRBD1 (6 bases). Germline V lookup: CDR1 MNHEY, CDR2 SVGEGT. Trimming cost V 4 bases and J 2 bases, with 15 bases left between them. The CDR3 length is 15 residues. The CDR3 region is CASSSLTGLTYEQYF. The CDR3 coding sequence is TGTGCCAGCAGTTCCCTGACAGGACTGACCTACGAGCAGTACTTC.

This chain uses TRBV7-9 with TRBJ1-1; D unresolved. Looked up from germline, CDR1 is SEHNR and CDR2 is FQNEAQ (reference sequence). V was trimmed by 5 bases and J by 9 bases, leaving 10 bases between them. The CDR3 consists of 11 residues. The CDR3 DNA sequence: TGTGCCAGCAGCACAACAGCTAAAGCTTTCTTT. This encodes CASSTTAKAFF.

The V gene is TRBV5-1, the J gene TRBJ2-7; D ambiguous. Trimming pared 4 bases from V and 1 base from J, leaving 12 bases between. The CDR3 has 14 amino acids. Germline V gives CDR1 SGHRS, CDR2 YFSETQ. CDR3 in amino acids: CASSPTVESYEQYF. DNA of the CDR3: TGCGCCAGCAGCCCAACCGTGGAGTCCTACGAGCAGTACTTC.

The V gene is TRBV29-1, the J gene TRBJ2-7; 8 nucleotides line up with TRBD2. With V trimmed by 2 bases and J by 5 bases, 8 bases remained unmatched. This CDR3 spans 14 amino acids. The germline V gene has CDR1 SQVTM and CDR2 ANQGSEA. CDR3 nucleotides: TGCAGCGTTGAATTACAGGACGGGGGGGACGAGCAGTACTTC. Encoded protein: CSVELQDGGDEQYF.

This chain uses TRBV2 with TRBJ1-3; 7 bases align to TRBD1. The V and J ends lost 4 bases and 0 bases, in that order; junction bases with no gene match: 3. The CDR3 loop spans 15 amino acids. Germline V gives CDR1 SNHLY, CDR2 FYNNEI. The CDR3 here is CASSAGQISGNTIYF. Here the CDR3 DNA reads TGTGCCAGCAGTGCGGGACAGATCTCTGGAAACACCATATATTTT.

The rearrangement uses TRBV5-1 and TRBJ1-3, with D possibly TRBD1 on 5 matching bases. V lost 0 bases, J lost 0 bases, and 10 bases lay in between. The CDR3 length is 16 residues. Germline V CDR1 and CDR2: SGHRS, YFSETQ. CDR3 sequence reads: CASSLGYRSSGNTIYF. In nucleotides, the CDR3 is TGCGCCAGCAGCTTGGGCTACAGGAGCTCTGGAAACACCATATATTTT.

The J gene is TRBJ2-5, the V gene TRBV4-1; TRBD2 matches at 12 bases. Germline loops: CDR1 MGHRA, CDR2 YSYEKL. The V and J ends lost 4 bases and 5 bases, in that order; junction bases with no gene match: 5. The CDR3 runs 15 residues. CDR3 loop: CASSLGLAGMETQYF. The CDR3 DNA reads as TGCGCCAGCAGCCTAGGACTAGCGGGGATGGAGACCCAGTACTTC.

This clone was detected only a few times. This chain joins TRBV11-2 and TRBJ2-7, with 7 bases identical to TRBD1. This CDR3 has 14 residues. Looked up from germline, CDR1 is SGHAT and CDR2 is FQNNGV. V shed 1 base, J shed 5 bases, and the junction held 5 bases outside the gene matches. CDR3 protein: CASSLGTGSDEQYF. CDR3 sequence (DNA): TGTGCCAGCAGCTTAGGGACAGGTAGCGACGAGCAGTACTTC.

This clone was seen ten or more times. The chain joins TRBV7-9 to TRBJ2-3; 8 nucleotides line up with TRBD2. V gave up 2 bases and J gave up 0 bases; unmatched junction bases: 13. Per germline, CDR1 SEHNR and CDR2 FQNEAQ (reference sequence). This CDR3 contains 19 residues. CDR3 DNA sequence: TGTGCCAGCAGCTTACCAATCCTTAGCGGGAAAACTAGCACAGATACGCAGTATTTT. Translation gives CASSLPILSGKTSTDTQYF.

V gene TRBV2 combines with J gene TRBJ2-1; D might be TRBD1 (6 bases). Germline loops: CDR1 SNHLY, CDR2 FYNNEI. The CDR3 contains 16 residues. V was trimmed by 5 bases and J by 6 bases, leaving 20 bases between them. The CDR3 is CASSTPETGGSNEQFF. The CDR3 nucleotides read TGTGCCAGCAGTACCCCCGAGACAGGAGGATCCAATGAGCAGTTCTTC.